These 32 T cell receptor beta chains came from one sample sequenced in a study of CD8+ T cells in alopecia areata. It was cDNA, reverse transcribed from extracted RNA, that served as the sequencing template. Method: immunoSEQ multiplex PCR; TCRdb's copy keeps in-frame clones and lacks some. The repertoire holds 95,000 to 120,000 clones, with approximately 50% as singletons. The sequencing sample was made of NKG2D-low CD8+ T cells sorted from blood. These receptors were collected from a human donor with alopecia areata.

CDR3 sequence: CASRYFAEAFF. The CDR3 coding sequence is TGTGCCAGTAGATATTTTGCCGAAGCTTTCTTT. This chain links TRBV19 with TRBJ1-1; D is unclear. There are 11 residues in the CDR3. The germline CDR1 and CDR2 sequences are LNHDA and SQIVND (reference sequence). V was shortened by 6 bases and J by 8 bases, with 10 bases between the two germline ends. The full variable domain, completed using reference TRBV19 and TRBJ1-1, is DGGITQSPKYLFRKEGQNVTLSCEQNLNHDAMYWYRQDPGQGLRLIYYSQIVNDFQKGDIAEGYSVSREKKESFPLTVTSAQKNPTAFYLCASRYFAEAFFGQGTRLTVV.

CDR3 sequence (DNA): TGTGCCAGTTCAGGACTAGCGGGAGGAGAGACCCAGTACTTC. This translates into CASSGLAGGETQYF. The rearrangement joins TRBV19 to TRBJ2-5; 14 bases fit TRBD2. The CDR3 is made up of 14 amino acids. J gave up 4 bases and V 8 bases, and 3 bases lay outside the gene matches. Germline lookup yields CDR1 LNHDA and CDR2 SQIVND (reference sequence).

The CDR3, as DNA: TGTGCCACTACAGACAACTATGGCTACACCTTC. Its translation: CATTDNYGYTF. The rearrangement uses TRBV28 and TRBJ1-2; the D is unclear. The V end lost 10 bases, the J end lost 2 bases, and 8 bases lay between the germline ends. The CDR3 is made up of 11 amino acids. Germline CDR1 MDHEN, CDR2 SYDVKM.

The sample holds a few counts of this clone. The chain carries TRBV13 and TRBJ2-3; 11 bases are shared with TRBD2. Germline values: CDR1 PRHDT, CDR2 FYEKMQ (reference sequence). The V segment lost 5 bases and the J segment 1 base; nucleotides outside the gene matches: 14. This CDR3 contains 19 residues. The CDR3 region has the DNA TGTGCCAGCAGCACGGGACTAGCGGACACCAAGACGGGCACAGATACGCAGTATTTT. Residues: CASSTGLADTKTGTDTQYF.

This chain links TRBV7-8 with TRBJ2-1, with a possible D match to TRBD2 (6 bases). The CDR3 runs 18 residues. Trimming left V 0 bases short and J 0 bases short, with 15 bases between. Germline CDR1 and CDR2: SGHVS and FQNEAQ. For the CDR3, the DNA is TGTGCCAGCAGCTTAGCGCGTTTCTCGGGAGTCTCCTACAATGAGCAGTTCTTC. This translates into CASSLARFSGVSYNEQFF. The full variable domain, its missing parts supplied by reference TRBV7-8 and TRBJ2-1, is GAGVSQSPRYKVAKRGQDVALRCDPISGHVSLFWYQQALGQGPEFLTYFQNEAQLDKSGLPSDRFFAERPEGSVSTLKIQRTQQEDSAVYLCASSLARFSGVSYNEQFFGPGTRLTVL.

This clone showed up just a few times. The CDR3 region is CASSPLAGDPTGELFF. Here the CDR3 DNA reads TGTGCCAGCAGCCCCCTAGCGGGAGACCCCACCGGGGAGCTGTTTTTT. The chain recombines TRBV4-2 with TRBJ2-2, with 10 bases matching TRBD2. Trimming cost V 4 bases and J 4 bases; bases outside gene matches: 6. The CDR3 runs to 16 residues. CDR1 and CDR2 (germline): LGHNA, YNFKEQ.

The chain couples TRBV4-1 to TRBJ2-7, with D perhaps assigned TRBD1 or TRBD2 (5 bases each). Germline assignment: CDR1 MGHRA and CDR2 YSYEKL. Trimming took 1 base from V and 6 from J, leaving 19 bases between them. The CDR3 consists of 16 residues. CDR3 loop: CASSQGLGTLGSEQYF. CDR3 sequence (DNA): TGCGCCAGCAGCCAAGGGCTCGGGACGCTGGGTTCCGAGCAGTACTTC.

This chain connects TRBV5-4 to TRBJ2-2; D call uncertain. There are 13 residues in the CDR3. Per the germline V gene, CDR1 is SGHNT and CDR2 is YYREEE (reference sequence). The ends were cut back, 1 base at V and 6 bases at J, with 7 bases in the middle. In nucleotides, the CDR3 is TGTGCCAGCAGCTTGAGTGTCGCCGGGGAGCTGTTTTTT. Translation gives CASSLSVAGELFF.

The chain couples TRBV7-6 to TRBJ1-4; 7 nucleotides match TRBD1. CDR1 and CDR2 (germline): SGHVS, FNYEAQ. This CDR3 is built from 14 residues. V gave up 4 bases and J gave up 7 bases; unmatched junction bases: 6. This CDR3 reads CASSSDRVGEKLFF. The CDR3, as DNA: TGTGCCAGCAGCTCCGACAGGGTTGGTGAAAAACTGTTTTTT.

The chain couples TRBV29-1 to TRBJ1-2; 9 bases fit TRBD1. The germline V gene encodes CDR1 SQVTM and CDR2 ANQGSEA. The junction had 4 bases not matched to a gene; V was cut back by 5 bases and J by 3 bases. This CDR3 is built from 13 residues. CDR3 in DNA: TGCAGCGTTCGGACAGGGGAGGACTATGGCTACACCTTC. This codes for CSVRTGEDYGYTF.

The V gene is TRBV2, the J gene TRBJ2-1; unclear D gene. CDR3 length: 12 amino acids. V was pared by 7 bases and J by 10 bases, with 14 bases between. Germline assignment: CDR1 SNHLY and CDR2 FYNNEI. In DNA, the CDR3 is TGTGCCAGCATCCCCACCCCAAACGAGCAGTTCTTC. Its translation: CASIPTPNEQFF.

This clone was picked up one time. This rearrangement joins TRBV6-1 to TRBJ2-1, with 8 positions matching TRBD1. The V and J ends lost 4 bases and 4 bases, in that order; junction bases with no gene match: 6. The germline gives CDR1 MNHNS, CDR2 SASEGT. The CDR3 has 15 residues. CDR3 DNA: TGTGCCAGCAGTGCCTCCGGGACAGGATACAATGAGCAGTTCTTC. This encodes CASSASGTGYNEQFF.

The chain uses TRBV29-1 and TRBJ2-1, with 10 positions matching TRBD1. The J segment lost 8 bases and the V segment lost 4 bases, leaving 5 bases of the junction unmatched. The CDR3 has 13 residues. In germline, CDR1 is SQVTM, CDR2 ANQGSEA. The CDR3 sequence is CSVGGTGVDEQFF. Written as DNA, the CDR3 is TGCAGCGTTGGTGGGACAGGGGTCGATGAGCAGTTCTTC.

This clone was observed a few times. V gene TRBV16 combines with J gene TRBJ2-1; no clear D. CDR1 and CDR2 (germline): KGHSY, FQNENV. The ends were cut back, 4 bases at V and 4 bases at J, with 5 bases in the middle. CDR3 length: 12 residues. Here the CDR3 DNA reads TGTGCCAGCAGCCCACAATACAATGAGCAGTTCTTC. It translates to CASSPQYNEQFF.

In its sample, this clone was seen once. The chain carries TRBV29-1 and TRBJ1-1; D is unclear. CDR1 and CDR2 (germline): SQVTM, ANQGSEA. V was pared by 0 bases and J by 5 bases, with 10 bases between. The CDR3 consists of 13 residues. Here the CDR3 reads CSVEEGWVTEAFF. The CDR3 DNA is TGCAGCGTTGAAGAGGGTTGGGTTACTGAAGCTTTCTTT.

The CDR3 is CASSFSGAVYNEQFF. In DNA form, the CDR3 reads TGCGCCAGCAGCTTTTCTGGGGCGGTCTACAATGAGCAGTTCTTC. This sequence joins TRBV5-1 and TRBJ2-1, with D tentatively TRBD1 (5 bases). The CDR3 length is 15 residues. Trimming took off 2 bases at V and 3 bases at J, with 12 bases between the two ends. In germline, CDR1 is SGHRS, CDR2 YFSETQ. Full variable domain (rest looked up from reference TRBV5-1 and TRBJ2-1): KAGVTQTPRYLIKTRGQQVTLSCSPISGHRSVSWYQQTPGQGLQFLFEYFSETQRNKGNFPGRFSGRQFSNSRSEMNVSTLELGDSALYLCASSFSGAVYNEQFFGPGTRLTVL.

This clone was seen a few times. The chain joins TRBV19 to TRBJ2-1, with D perhaps given as TRBD1 or TRBD2 (6 bases each). The ends were cut back, 6 bases at V and 5 bases at J, with 11 bases in the middle. Looked up from germline, CDR1 is LNHDA and CDR2 is SQIVND (reference sequence). The CDR3 consists of 13 residues. The CDR3 DNA reads TGTGCCAGTAGATGGGGGGCTAACAATGAGCAGTTCTTC. Its protein is CASRWGANNEQFF.

The chain recombines TRBV28 with TRBJ1-1; TRBD1 matches at 7 bases. The CDR3 runs 15 residues. With 8 bases clipped from V and 1 base from J, the junction kept 10 bases outside the gene matches. Per the germline V gene, CDR1 is MDHEN and CDR2 is SYDVKM. The CDR3 DNA reads as TGTGCCAGCGAGCCTTTGACAGGGCCGAACACTGAAGCTTTCTTT. The encoded protein is CASEPLTGPNTEAFF. The full variable domain, completed using reference TRBV28 and TRBJ1-1, is DVKVTQSSRYLVKRTGEKVFLECVQDMDHENMFWYRQDPGLGLRLIYFSYDVKMKEKGDIPEGYSVSREKKERFSLILESASTNQTSMYLCASEPLTGPNTEAFFGQGTRLTVV.

This chain connects TRBV11-2 to TRBJ2-7; the match to TRBD2 covers 8 bases. CDR3 length: 15 amino acids. J was trimmed by 0 bases and V by 1 base; bases with no gene match: 2. CDR1 is SGHAT, CDR2 FQNNGV, per germline. The CDR3 reads CASSLAGGISYEQYF. The CDR3 coding sequence is TGTGCCAGCAGCTTAGCGGGAGGGATCTCCTACGAGCAGTACTTC. The whole variable domain, remainder taken from reference TRBV11-2 and TRBJ2-7, is EAGVAQSPRYKIIEKRQSVAFWCNPISGHATLYWYQQILGQGPKLLIQFQNNGVVDDSQLPKDRFSAERLKGVDSTLKIQPAKLEDSAVYLCASSLAGGISYEQYFGPGTRLTVT.

The gene calls are TRBV6-6 and TRBJ2-1, with TRBD2 matching over 8 bases. This CDR3 is 15 amino acids long. V lost 8 bases, J lost 3 bases, and 9 bases stayed unmatched. CDR1 and CDR2 from the germline V gene are MNHNY and SVGAGI (reference sequence). The CDR3 coding sequence is TGTGCCAGCGTTGAGACGGCGGGAGGCTACAATGAGCAGTTCTTC. Protein: CASVETAGGYNEQFF.

V and J are TRBV7-9 and TRBJ1-1; 7 nucleotides align to TRBD1. Germline loops: CDR1 SEHNR, CDR2 FQNEAQ (reference sequence). The CDR3 is made up of 12 amino acids. Trimming took 1 base from V and 10 from J; bases not matched to a gene: 3. The CDR3 coding sequence is TGTGCCAGCAGCTTAGACAGGGGAGGAGCTTTCTTT. This gives the protein CASSLDRGGAFF.

This rearrangement joins TRBV27 to TRBJ1-5; D gene ambiguous. The length of the CDR3 is 13 residues. V was clipped by 6 bases and J by 7 bases, with 13 bases between them. CDR1 is MNHEY and CDR2 is SMNVEV in the germline V gene (reference sequence). The CDR3: CASSLLGVQPQHF. As DNA, the CDR3 is TGTGCCAGCAGCCTATTAGGAGTCCAGCCCCAGCATTTT.

The chain is built from TRBV9 and TRBJ2-7; the D is unclear. This CDR3 has 13 residues. V was pared by 4 bases and J by 4 bases, with 12 bases between. Germline lookup yields CDR1 SGDLS and CDR2 YYNGEE. CDR3 residues: CASSPRPQYEQYF. In DNA form, the CDR3 reads TGTGCCAGCAGCCCCCGCCCCCAGTACGAGCAGTACTTC.

This chain joins TRBV4-1 and TRBJ2-1; D may be TRBD1 or TRBD2 (5 bases each). V was clipped by 1 base and J by 4 bases, with 8 bases between them. In germline, CDR1 is MGHRA, CDR2 YSYEKL. The CDR3 is 14 residues long. The CDR3 reads CASSQGDVYNEQFF. The CDR3 nucleotides read TGCGCCAGCAGCCAAGGGGACGTTTACAATGAGCAGTTCTTC.

The chain carries TRBV20-1 and TRBJ1-5; no reliable D call. This CDR3 spans 11 amino acids. V was trimmed by 7 bases and J by 6 bases, leaving 10 bases between them. Germline V CDR1 and CDR2: DFQATT, SNEGSKA (reference sequence). In DNA, the CDR3 is TGCAGTGTCGGCGGTTCTCAGCCCCAGCATTTT. Amino acid sequence: CSVGGSQPQHF.

This clone occurred a few times. Here the CDR3 DNA reads TGCGCCAGCAGTCGGGACGGTTTGACAGGGTACCAAGAGACCCAGTACTTC. This encodes CASSRDGLTGYQETQYF. The chain has TRBV23-1 and TRBJ2-5; 7 positions match TRBD1. TRBV23-1 is an ORF, and what it does is uncertain. The CDR3 is 17 amino acids. The J segment lost 0 bases and the V segment lost 4 bases, leaving 11 bases of the junction unmatched.

This clone was seen more than once but under ten times. This chain connects TRBV5-1 to TRBJ2-7, with D unclear. CDR3 length equals 13 residues. V was cut by 0 bases and J by 5 bases, with 9 bases left in between. The germline V gene has CDR1 SGHRS and CDR2 YFSETQ. The CDR3 sequence is CASSLAAGNEQYF. DNA of the CDR3: TGCGCCAGCAGCTTGGCAGCTGGGAACGAGCAGTACTTC.

V is TRBV28 and J is TRBJ2-2, with D unclear. Trimming pared 4 bases from V and 0 bases from J, leaving 6 bases between. This CDR3 region has 14 residues. In germline, CDR1 is MDHEN, CDR2 SYDVKM. In nucleotides, the CDR3 is TGTGCCAGCAGTTCCACAACGAACACCGGGGAGCTGTTTTTT. It specifies CASSSTTNTGELFF.

This sequence joins TRBV27 and TRBJ2-7; 9 nucleotides agree with TRBD2. The J segment lost 0 bases and the V segment lost 4 bases, leaving 7 bases of the junction unmatched. This CDR3 has 16 amino acids. Germline CDR1 MNHEY, CDR2 SMNVEV (reference sequence). The CDR3 loop is CASSSPGLAISYEQYF. DNA of the CDR3: TGTGCCAGCAGTTCGCCTGGACTAGCGATCTCCTACGAGCAGTACTTC.

This clone occurred a few times. The junction departs from the called germline gene at one end, perhaps through a read error. The rearrangement links TRBV29-1 to TRBJ1-3; D is uncertain. The CDR3 extends over 15 amino acids. CDR1 is SQVTM, CDR2 ANQGSEA, per germline. This chain's CDR3 is CSVEGVTGSGNTMYF. The CDR3 DNA follows: TGCAGCGTTGAAGGGGTGACCGGCTCTGGAAACACCATGTATTTT.

The V and J genes are TRBV30 and TRBJ1-1; TRBD1 is a possible D gene (5 bases). CDR3 length: 12 amino acids. With 8 bases removed from V and 8 bases from J, the gap between germline ends came to 18 bases. The germline gives CDR1 GTSNPN, CDR2 SVGIG (reference sequence). The chain's CDR3 is CAAFFLTVEAFF. The CDR3 DNA reads as TGTGCCGCCTTTTTTCTGACAGTAGAAGCTTTCTTT.

This clone was observed a few times. This rearrangement joins TRBV2 to TRBJ1-5, with D maybe TRBD1 (6 bases). The length of the CDR3 is 15 residues. With 7 bases removed from V and 0 bases from J, the gap between germline ends came to 13 bases. Germline values: CDR1 SNHLY, CDR2 FYNNEI. This CDR3 reads CASMDRPYSNQPQHF. As DNA, the CDR3 is TGTGCCAGCATGGACAGACCCTATAGCAATCAGCCCCAGCATTTT.